A selection of T cell receptor beta chains follows, all from one sample in a study of spatial heterogeneity in lung cancer. One entry per CDR3 protein, called by TCRdb with MiXCR from the 5' RACE reads. The sample has 40,000 to 50,000 distinct CDR3 sequences, less than 9% seen once; the top ten hold 10% to 15%. This specimen consisted of PBMCs, obtained at surgery. The receptors originated from a female donor with early-stage non-small cell lung cancer. CDR3s include the opening cysteine and the closing phenylalanine or tryptophan. Fields, in order: V gene, clone size, J gene, D gene, CDR3 DNA, CDR3 protein. D genes are given only for firm matches. Rows give clone size only sometimes, using once, few, many, or a class for an expanded clone.

TRBV10-3	many	TRBJ2-7	-	TGTGCCATCAGTGACCCGGCCAGGGAGTCCTACGAGCAGTACTTC	CAISDPARESYEQYF
TRBV7-6	-	TRBJ2-7	TRBD2	TGTGCCAGCACTTTACTAGCGACCCGGGGGGACGAGCAGTACTTC	CASTLLATRGDEQYF
TRBV12-3/TRBV12-4	many	TRBJ1-6	-	TGTGCCAGCAGTCGAGGACCGATGAGCTCCTATAATTCACCCCTCCACTTT	CASSRGPMSSYNSPLHF
TRBV1	few	TRBJ2-1	-	TGCACCAGCAGCCCCGGGGGGCCCCGGTCCTACAATGAGCAGTTCTTC	CTSSPGGPRSYNEQFF
TRBV18	few	TRBJ2-1	-	TGTGCCAGCTCACTTCTAGACAGGAAAAATGAGCAGTTCTTC	CASSLLDRKNEQFF
TRBV4-2	many	TRBJ2-2	TRBD2	TGTGCCAGCAGCCGTAAGACCGGGACTAGCGGGGGGACGAACACCGGGGAGCTGTTTTTT	CASSRKTGTSGGTNTGELFF
TRBV5-4	many	TRBJ2-2	TRBD1	TGTGCCAGCAGCTATCCGGGACAGAGAAACACCGGGGAGCTGTTTTTT	CASSYPGQRNTGELFF
TRBV11-2	many	TRBJ2-5	-	TGTGCCAGCAGCTCCGGCCAAGAGACCCAGTACTTC	CASSSGQETQYF
TRBV4-3	many	TRBJ2-1	TRBD2	TGCGCCAGCAGCCAAGATCGGGGGGGCCTAAGTGAGCAGTTCTTC	CASSQDRGGLSEQFF
TRBV5-1	many	TRBJ2-7	-	TGCGCCAGCAGCTGGGACTCGAGCTACGAGCAGTACTTC	CASSWDSSYEQYF
TRBV29-1	few	TRBJ2-7	TRBD1	TGCAGCGCCGGGACAGGGGTGGCCTACGAGCAGTACTTC	CSAGTGVAYEQYF
TRBV6-2/TRBV6-3	-	TRBJ2-5	TRBD1	TGTGCCAGCAGTTATGTCCGGGACAGGGGGACGCAAGAGACCCAGTACTTC	CASSYVRDRGTQETQYF
TRBV20-1	many	TRBJ2-6	-	TGCAGTGCCTGGTCGGACGGATCCTCTGGGGCCAACGTCCTGACTTTC	CSAWSDGSSGANVLTF
TRBV5-1	few	TRBJ2-1	TRBD2	TGCGCCAGCAGCTTGGGAATGTTGCGGGGGGCAACGAATGAGCAGTTCTTC	CASSLGMLRGATNEQFF
TRBV20-1	many	TRBJ2-5	-	TGCAGTGCTAGAGGAAGGGCCTCAAATTTTGTGGAGACCCAGTACTTC	CSARGRASNFVETQYF
TRBV30	-	TRBJ1-6	-	TGTGCCTCGGAAAATACAGGGAATTCACCCCTCCACTTT	CASENTGNSPLHF
TRBV20-1	many	TRBJ2-5	TRBD2	TGCAGTGCTAGACAATACTCCGGGACTAGCGGGGGGGCTCGAGAGACCCAGTACTTC	CSARQYSGTSGGARETQYF
TRBV20-1	few	TRBJ1-2	-	TGCAGTGCTAGCGAATCCCGGCTTGGCTACACCTTC	CSASESRLGYTF
TRBV4-1	few	TRBJ2-3	TRBD2	TGCGCCAGCAGCCATCTAGCGGGGGGATCGGCAGATACGCAGTATTTT	CASSHLAGGSADTQYF
TRBV7-2	many	TRBJ2-1	TRBD2	TGTGCCAGCAGCTTAGGCGGGGGGACCTACAATGAGCAGTTCTTC	CASSLGGGTYNEQFF
TRBV4-1	-	TRBJ1-4	TRBD1	TGCGCCAGCAGCCAACCCGGGACAGTTAATGAAAAACTGTTTTTT	CASSQPGTVNEKLFF
TRBV6-5	few	TRBJ2-7	-	TGTGCCAGCAGTGGGGGACAGCGGGTAAACGGCTACGAGCAGTACTTC	CASSGGQRVNGYEQYF
TRBV7-9	-	TRBJ2-3	TRBD2	TGTGCCAGCACCCCGGGGGGGGGTAACACAGATACGCAGTATTTT	CASTPGGGNTDTQYF
TRBV11-2	-	TRBJ1-2	-	TGTGCCAGCAGCTTAGGACAGGCACACTATGGCTACACCTTC	CASSLGQAHYGYTF
TRBV29-1	many	TRBJ2-3	-	TGCAGCACTGGGCCGGGACACCACACAGATACGCAGTATTTT	CSTGPGHHTDTQYF
TRBV5-8	few	TRBJ2-5	TRBD2	TGTGCCAGCAGCCTCGGGGGTAGCGGGGGCTTAGAGACCCAGTACTTC	CASSLGGSGGLETQYF
TRBV4-2	few	TRBJ1-1	-	TGTGCCAGCAGCCAAGACATCTTCGCCCTCACTGAAGCTTTCTTT	CASSQDIFALTEAFF
TRBV12-3/TRBV12-4	many	TRBJ2-7	-	TGTGCCAGCAGTTCAGGATTCCCCTACGAGCAGTACTTC	CASSSGFPYEQYF